This T cell receptor beta chain came from a study of beta chain features in type 1 diabetes. Study observations and caveats: Shortening that was moderate but significant affected the TCRB CDR3s of Type 1 diabetes patients in all four CD4+ subsets.

One heparinised blood draw averaging around 100 mL was given by each donor. V was clipped by 1 base and J by 1 base; unmatched bases: 10. The CDR3 length is 18 residues. Germline CDR1 and CDR2: KGHSH and LQKENI. As regards this clone: Its antigen is not identified.

All of the isolated RNA was reverse transcribed, so expressed TCRB transcripts were sequenced. Here immunoSEQ multiplex PCR was the method, and the copy in TCRdb shows in-frame clones only, minus some. This table holds under 350,000 clones, roughly an eighth found once. The sample consisted of naive CD4+ T cells from blood. This receptor was taken from a man aged 25 to 40 with type 1 diabetes. The chain recombines TRBV18 with TRBJ2-5; 9 bases match TRBD1. CDR3 sequence reads: CASSPLTTGGSFQETQYF. CDR3 sequence (DNA): TGTGCCAGCTCACCACTGACGACAGGGGGTTCATTCCAAGAGACCCAGTACTTC.